This TCR beta chain is from a study of T cells in Graves' hyperthyroidism and ophthalmopathy. This clonotype was seen more than once but under ten times. CDR1 and CDR2 from the germline V gene are ENHRY and SYGVKD. The CDR3 is 13 amino acids. V was pared by 2 bases and J by 6 bases, with 5 bases between. Researchers amplified the TCR beta CDR3 regions from RNA transcripts. Initially, a first-round RT-PCR of the TCR CDR3 employed the HTBI primer set. TCRdb redid the calling of the multiplex PCR reads with MiXCR, one entry per CDR3 protein. The sample lists 530,000 or so distinct CDR3 sequences; 17% were seen once.

This chain connects TRBV10-3 to TRBJ1-6, with D possibly matching TRBD1 (5 bases). The sample consisted of blood. The sequence was obtained from a woman between 18 and 29 years old with Graves' ophthalmopathy. The CDR3 DNA reads as TGTGCCATCAGTGAGGGGGGTAATTCACCCCTCCACTTT. This codes for CAISEGGNSPLHF.